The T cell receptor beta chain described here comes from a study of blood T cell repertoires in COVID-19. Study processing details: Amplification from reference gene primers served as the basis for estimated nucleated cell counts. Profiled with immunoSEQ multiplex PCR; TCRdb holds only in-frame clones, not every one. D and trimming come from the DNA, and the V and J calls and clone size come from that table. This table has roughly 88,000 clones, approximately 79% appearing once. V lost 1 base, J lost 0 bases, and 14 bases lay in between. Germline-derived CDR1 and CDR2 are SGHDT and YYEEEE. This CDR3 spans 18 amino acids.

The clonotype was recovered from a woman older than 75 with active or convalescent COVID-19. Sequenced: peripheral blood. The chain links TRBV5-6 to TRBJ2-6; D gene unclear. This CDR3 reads CASSLLTVRHSGANVLTF. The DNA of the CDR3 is TGTGCCAGCAGCTTGTTAACAGTCAGACACTCTGGGGCCAACGTCCTGACTTTC. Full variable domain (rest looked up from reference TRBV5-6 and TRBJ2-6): DAGVTQSPTHLIKTRGQQVTLRCSPKSGHDTVSWYQQALGQGPQFIFQYYEEEERQRGNFPDRFSGHQFPNYSSELNVNALLLGDSALYLCASSLLTVRHSGANVLTFGAGSRLTVL.